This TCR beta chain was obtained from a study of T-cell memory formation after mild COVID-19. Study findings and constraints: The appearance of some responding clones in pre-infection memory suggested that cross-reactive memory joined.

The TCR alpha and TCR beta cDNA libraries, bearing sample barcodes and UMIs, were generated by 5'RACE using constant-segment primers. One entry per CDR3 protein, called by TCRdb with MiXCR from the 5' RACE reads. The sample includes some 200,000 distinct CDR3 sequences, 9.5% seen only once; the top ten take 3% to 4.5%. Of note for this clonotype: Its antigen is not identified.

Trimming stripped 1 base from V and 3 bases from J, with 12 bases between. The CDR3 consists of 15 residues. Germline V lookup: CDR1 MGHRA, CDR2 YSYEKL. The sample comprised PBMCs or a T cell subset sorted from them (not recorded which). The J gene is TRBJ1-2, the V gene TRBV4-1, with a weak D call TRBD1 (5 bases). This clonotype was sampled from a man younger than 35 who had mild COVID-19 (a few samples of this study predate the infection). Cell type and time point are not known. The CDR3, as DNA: TGCGCCAGCAGCCAAGGCCTGGGGCCCCACTATGGCTACACCTTC. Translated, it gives CASSQGLGPHYGYTF.